The 26 T cell receptor beta chains below come from one sample, sequenced in a study of breast tumors, draining lymph nodes, adjacent tissues. Breast cancer patients provided tissue from their axillary draining lymph nodes. TCRdb itself ran the multiplex PCR reads through MiXCR, one entry per CDR3 protein. Of over 250,000 distinct CDR3 sequences in the sample, roughly 31% were seen once. The sample taken for sequencing was axillary lymph node tissue. The receptors come from a female donor with breast cancer. Some clones in this sample may be carry-over from other donors' samples.

This clonotype was detected a few times. This sequence joins TRBV5-1 and TRBJ2-5; D may correspond to TRBD1 or TRBD2 (6 bases each). This CDR3 comprises 19 residues. V lost 4 bases and J 5 bases, leaving 30 bases between the germline ends. Germline V lookup: CDR1 SGHRS, CDR2 YFSETQ. The DNA of the CDR3 is TGCGCCAGCAGCGCCTCGAGCTTGGGGGCCGCCTCTGGGGGGGAGACCCAGTACTTC. Translating it yields CASSASSLGAASGGETQYF.

This clonotype was recorded a few times. The chain recombines TRBV5-1 with TRBJ1-1, with D unclear. Germline V gene sequence: CDR1 SGHRS, CDR2 YFSETQ. Trimming cost V 1 base and J 7 bases, with 11 bases left between them. The CDR3 length is 13 residues. The CDR3, as DNA: TGCGCCAGCAGCTTGAGTGGGGTGGGTGAAGCTTTCTTT. Its translation is CASSLSGVGEAFF.

Turning to this clonotype: This may come from a read error, since a much larger clone is one base off. The rearrangement uses TRBV20-1 and TRBJ2-1; the D is unclear. Germline CDR1 is DFQATT and CDR2 is SNEGSKA (reference sequence). CDR3 length: 12 amino acids. CDR3 nucleotide sequence: TGCAGTGCAAGTAGACGATACAGTGAGCAGTTCTTC. Translating it yields CSASRRYSEQFF.

This clonotype has at least ten counts. V gene TRBV5-1 combines with J gene TRBJ2-1; TRBD1 or TRBD2 may be the D gene (5 bases each). Germline CDR1 reads SGHRS; CDR2 reads YFSETQ. Trimming took 4 bases from V and 4 from J, leaving 15 bases between them. CDR3 length: 15 residues. The CDR3 bases are TGCGCCAGCAGCCCCGGGACGCTCCTTTACAATGAGCAGTTCTTC. Translated, it gives CASSPGTLLYNEQFF.

The table lists this clonotype with many counts. The junction and the germline gene differ at one end; a read error may be behind it. V gene TRBV7-7 combines with J gene TRBJ2-5; 7 positions match TRBD1. CDR1 and CDR2 (germline): SSHAT, FNYEAQ (reference sequence). The CDR3 has 14 residues. CDR3 nucleotides: TGTGCTAGCAGCTTGACAGGGATACAAGAGACCCAGTACTTC. Its protein is CASSLTGIQETQYF.

This clonotype was observed many times. The chain links TRBV20-1 to TRBJ2-7; 11 bases are a match to TRBD2. Germline V gene sequence: CDR1 DFQATT, CDR2 SNEGSKA (reference sequence). The CDR3 is 16 residues long. V was pared by 3 bases and J by 3 bases, with 10 bases of the junction left unmatched. The DNA of the CDR3 is TGCAGTGCTAGCGATGCCGGGACTAGCGGCCTCTACGAGCAGTACTTC. Protein sequence: CSASDAGTSGLYEQYF.

This clonotype was counted ten times or more. The chain uses TRBV5-6 and TRBJ2-3; TRBD2 aligns across 11 bases. CDR3 length: 17 residues. The junction had 8 bases not matched to a gene; V was cut back by 1 base and J by 4 bases. In germline, CDR1 is SGHDT, CDR2 YYEEEE. The CDR3 loop reads CASSLLVAGGRADTQYF. The CDR3 nucleotides read TGTGCCAGCAGCTTGTTGGTAGCGGGAGGGCGAGCAGATACGCAGTATTTT. The full variable domain, completed using reference TRBV5-6 and TRBJ2-3, is DAGVTQSPTHLIKTRGQQVTLRCSPKSGHDTVSWYQQALGQGPQFIFQYYEEEERQRGNFPDRFSGHQFPNYSSELNVNALLLGDSALYLCASSLLVAGGRADTQYFGPGTRLTVL.

Ten or more counts support this clonotype. The rearrangement uses TRBV30 and TRBJ2-7; D ambiguous. The V gene lost 3 bases and the J gene lost 2 bases, with 8 bases spanning the gap. This CDR3 has 12 residues. Germline V gene lookup returns CDR1 GTSNPN and CDR2 SVGIG (reference sequence). The CDR3 nucleotides are TGTGCCTGGAGCGGCGGAACCTACGAGCAGTACTTC. Amino acid sequence: CAWSGGTYEQYF.

This clonotype was seen at least ten times. This chain connects TRBV20-1 to TRBJ2-3; D is uncertain. V shed 7 bases and J shed 1 base, with 3 bases lying between them. Per germline, CDR1 DFQATT and CDR2 SNEGSKA (reference sequence). The CDR3 has 10 amino acids. The DNA for the CDR3 is TGCAGTGTTGGCACAGATACGCAGTATTTT. Its translation: CSVGTDTQYF.

This clonotype was counted ten times or more. V gene TRBV12-3 or TRBV12-4 combines with J gene TRBJ2-7, with 10 bases identical to TRBD2. V was clipped by 6 bases and J by 6 bases; unmatched bases: 11. The CDR3 consists of 15 residues. This CDR3 reads CASSPLAGAFGEQYF. The CDR3 DNA reads as TGTGCCAGCAGCCCCCTAGCGGGAGCTTTCGGCGAGCAGTACTTC.

This clonotype was seen at least ten times. V gene TRBV7-6 combines with J gene TRBJ1-3, with D uncertain. Deletions cut 1 base from V and 1 base from J, with 11 bases between. From germline, CDR1 is SGHVS and CDR2 FNYEAQ. The CDR3 contains 16 residues. The CDR3 loop is CASSLDLGLSGNTIYF. In nucleotides, the CDR3 is TGTGCCAGCAGCTTAGATTTAGGTCTTTCTGGAAACACCATATATTTT.

This clonotype was seen at least ten times. The chain combines TRBV7-9 with TRBJ2-3; 9 bases match TRBD2. The V segment lost 4 bases and the J segment 5 bases; nucleotides outside the gene matches: 7. CDR3 length: 15 amino acids. Germline assignment: CDR1 SEHNR and CDR2 FQNEAQ (reference sequence). CDR3: CASSYTTSGRDTQYF. The CDR3 DNA follows: TGTGCCAGCAGCTACACAACTAGCGGGCGAGATACGCAGTATTTT.

This clonotype came up many times. The genes are TRBV20-1 and TRBJ2-1, with 12 bases identical to TRBD2. V shed 3 bases and J 7 bases; nucleotides not matched to a gene: 10. The CDR3 totals 16 residues. The germline V gene has CDR1 DFQATT and CDR2 SNEGSKA (reference sequence). CDR3 residues: CSASPSGGLAGNEQFF. In nucleotides, the CDR3 is TGCAGTGCTAGCCCGTCCGGGGGACTAGCGGGTAATGAGCAGTTCTTC.

This clonotype occurred a few times. The chain has TRBV27 and TRBJ2-7, with 7 bases matching TRBD1. The V gene end was trimmed by 4 bases and the J gene end by 5 bases; junction bases not matched to a gene: 8. CDR1 and CDR2 (germline): MNHEY, SMNVEV (reference sequence). This CDR3 has 14 residues. The CDR3 nucleotides read TGTGCCAGCAGTTCTCTGACAGGGTTCGACGAGCAGTACTTC. It encodes CASSSLTGFDEQYF.

This clonotype was picked up many times. The chain combines TRBV6-2 or TRBV6-3 with TRBJ2-7; D may be TRBD1 or TRBD2 (6 bases each). V was pared by 4 bases and J by 3 bases, with 13 bases between. The CDR3 sequence is 14 residues long. Germline V gives CDR1 MNHEY, CDR2 SVGEGT. The CDR3 DNA reads as TGTGCCAGCAGTTCCGGGGGACAAATCTACGAGCAGTACTTC. This gives the protein CASSSGGQIYEQYF.

There are many counts of this clonotype. This chain connects TRBV20-1 to TRBJ2-5; TRBD2 matches at 7 bases. The germline CDR1 and CDR2 sequences are DFQATT and SNEGSKA (reference sequence). Trimming at V came to 2 bases and at J to 5 bases, leaving 14 bases not matched to a gene. This CDR3 contains 16 residues. As DNA, the CDR3 is TGCAGTGCTAGACAACCTAGGCTAGCGGTCGGGGAGACCCAGTACTTC. The encoded protein is CSARQPRLAVGETQYF.

A word on this clonotype: This may come from a read error, since a much larger clone is one base off. The V gene is TRBV12-3 or TRBV12-4, the J gene TRBJ2-3; TRBD1 matches 7 bases. This CDR3 has 15 residues. The CDR3 region has the DNA TGTGCCAGCAGTTTCCGGGACAGTATAGGAGATGCGCAGTATTTT. This sequence encodes CASSFRDSIGDAQYF.

There are many counts of this clonotype. The chain recombines TRBV5-1 with TRBJ2-2; no clear D. Trimming removed 4 bases from V and 5 bases from J, with 15 bases in between. The length of the CDR3 is 15 residues. The germline V gene encodes CDR1 SGHRS and CDR2 YFSETQ. CDR3 nucleotide sequence: TGCGCCAGCAGCACCACTACGATGGGGACCGGGGAGCTGTTTTTT. It translates to CASSTTTMGTGELFF. The variable domain in full, with the rest retrieved from reference TRBV5-1 and TRBJ2-2, is KAGVTQTPRYLIKTRGQQVTLSCSPISGHRSVSWYQQTPGQGLQFLFEYFSETQRNKGNFPGRFSGRQFSNSRSEMNVSTLELGDSALYLCASSTTTMGTGELFFGEGSRLTVL.

The chain joins TRBV13 to TRBJ2-7; D ambiguous. The ends were cut back, 4 bases at V and 0 bases at J, with 13 bases in the middle. This CDR3 region has 15 residues. Germline V CDR1 and CDR2: PRHDT, FYEKMQ (reference sequence). CDR3 nucleotide sequence: TGTGCCAGCAGCTACCTTCGGGCGGCCTCCTACGAGCAGTACTTC. Its translation is CASSYLRAASYEQYF.

At least ten counts were recorded for this clonotype. The chain carries TRBV10-2 and TRBJ1-5, with D tentatively TRBD1 (6 bases). This CDR3 is 18 amino acids long. Germline V gene data show CDR1 as WSHSY and CDR2 as SAAADI. V was trimmed by 0 bases and J by 2 bases, leaving 17 bases between them. CDR3 amino acids: CASSESKVVAGGNQPQHF. For the CDR3, the DNA is TGCGCCAGCAGTGAGTCGAAAGTGGTGGCAGGGGGCAATCAGCCCCAGCATTTT.

As for this clonotype: A much larger clone differs from this one at a single base, so this may be a read error. The CDR3 DNA is TGTGCCGGCAGTTACGTACAGGGGATGGGAGGGGCCAACGTCCTGACTTTC. Amino acids: CAGSYVQGMGGANVLTF. The chain links TRBV6-6 to TRBJ2-6; TRBD1 matches at 7 bases. CDR1 and CDR2 (germline): MNHNY, SVGAGI (reference sequence). The CDR3 contains 17 residues.

The sample holds many counts of this clonotype. The gene calls are TRBV7-8 and TRBJ1-5; D remains ambiguous. Germline V CDR1 and CDR2: SGHVS, FQNEAQ. This CDR3 is 12 amino acids long. With 5 bases removed from V and 7 bases from J, the gap between germline ends came to 9 bases. The CDR3 loop reads CASSADVQPQHF. CDR3 sequence (DNA): TGTGCCAGCAGCGCGGATGTCCAGCCCCAGCATTTT.

The chain employs TRBV28 and TRBJ2-3, with D perhaps matching TRBD2 (6 bases). CDR1 and CDR2 from the germline V gene are MDHEN and SYDVKM. Trimming took off 4 bases at V and 0 bases at J, with 20 bases between the two ends. This CDR3 spans 18 amino acids. The CDR3 sequence is CASSSPWARGGSTDTQYF. In DNA form, the CDR3 reads TGTGCCAGCAGTTCACCGTGGGCGCGGGGAGGCAGCACAGATACGCAGTATTTT.

This clonotype showed up many times. The chain has TRBV6-6 and TRBJ2-7, with TRBD2 matching 9 bases. The CDR3 has 16 residues. The trim removed 0 bases at V and 3 bases at J, leaving 6 bases unmatched. Germline V gives CDR1 MNHNY, CDR2 SVGAGI (reference sequence). The CDR3 is CASSYSAGGKGYEQYF. CDR3 nucleotides: TGTGCCAGCAGTTACTCGGCGGGAGGGAAGGGCTACGAGCAGTACTTC.

This clonotype was observed many times. The V call is TRBV29-1, the J call TRBJ2-1; 8 bases match TRBD2. Germline V lookup: CDR1 SQVTM, CDR2 ANQGSEA. With V trimmed by 6 bases and J by 6 bases, 10 bases remained unmatched. The CDR3 covers 14 residues. The CDR3 DNA reads as TGCAGCGTCCCAAGCGGGAGATCATTCAATGAGCAGTTCTTC. Translated: CSVPSGRSFNEQFF.

This clonotype has a count of ten or more. The chain uses TRBV10-3 and TRBJ2-1; 7 bases are a match to TRBD2. Losses at the gene ends were 4 bases for V and 9 bases for J; bases not matched to a gene: 6. Per the germline V gene, CDR1 is ENHRY and CDR2 is SYGVKD. The CDR3 sequence is 13 residues long. Written as DNA, the CDR3 is TGTGCCATCAGTGCCGGGGGGAGGGGTGAGCAGTTCTTC. As protein: CAISAGGRGEQFF.